This T cell receptor (beta chain) was identified in a study of blood T cell repertoires in COVID-19. Study in general: Both acute and convalescent COVID-19 samples were obtained from the United States, Italy and Spain. T cells, B-cell-depleted T cells, or PBMCs supplied cDNA or gDNA.

The CDR3 contains 13 residues. The V and J ends lost 5 bases and 8 bases respectively, with 15 bases between them. The germline V gene encodes CDR1 SGHVS and CDR2 FNYEAQ. Authors' analysis steps: From reference gene primer amplification, estimates of nucleated cell counts were derived. Profiling relied on immunoSEQ multiplex PCR, and the TCRdb table lists in-frame clones only, not all of them. For V, J and clone size, that table is used; D and trimming come from the DNA. The sample has about 200,000 clones; around 86% are singletons. The material sequenced was peripheral blood. This sequence originates from a man aged 55 to 70 with acute or convalescent COVID-19. The chain has TRBV7-6 and TRBJ1-2; D is undetermined. In nucleotides, the CDR3 is TGTGCCAGCAGCCCCCGAGAGGGCGAAGGCTACACCTTC. As protein: CASSPREGEGYTF.